The 8 T cell receptor beta chains given below trace back to one sample, sequenced in a study of OX40 agonist ivuxolimab in advanced cancers. Sequenced by immunoSEQ multiplex PCR; TCRdb stores in-frame clones only, minus some. Among about 120,000 clones listed, 85% to 95% were seen once. The source was CD4+ or CD8+ T cells sorted from blood, collected in a trial of the OX40 agonist ivuxolimab. Source of these receptors: an adult with an advanced solid tumor such as melanoma, head and neck, liver or kidney cancer.

The chain couples TRBV30 to TRBJ1-5; possible D gene TRBD1, 5 bases. CDR3 length: 14 residues. CDR1 and CDR2 (germline): GTSNPN, SVGIG (reference sequence). The germline V and J ends were trimmed by 0 bases and 6 bases, with 12 bases remaining between them. CDR3 residues: CAWSVQLGGQPQHF. The CDR3 coding sequence is TGTGCCTGGAGTGTACAATTGGGGGGTCAGCCCCAGCATTTT.

About this clone: Distinct nucleotide sequences in the sample also encode this CDR3. The chain links TRBV6-6 to TRBJ1-2; TRBD1 matches at 9 bases. The CDR3 has 15 residues. After removal of 4 bases from V and 0 bases from J, the junction contained 3 bases not matched to a gene. The germline gives CDR1 MNHNY, CDR2 SVGAGI (reference sequence). DNA of the CDR3: TGTGCCAGCAGTTGGGGACAGGGAACTAACTATGGCTACACCTTC. Encoded protein: CASSWGQGTNYGYTF.

CDR3 amino acids: CASSLRAGGGETQYF. CDR3 nucleotides: TGTGCCAGCAGCTTGCGAGCGGGGGGCGGGGAGACCCAGTACTTC. The chain recombines TRBV5-6 with TRBJ2-5; 9 bases are shared with TRBD2. Unmatched junction bases numbered 6, after V lost 1 base and J lost 5 bases. Germline lookup yields CDR1 SGHDT and CDR2 YYEEEE. This CDR3 contains 15 residues.

This CDR3 is CASSIGETNYGYTF. The DNA of the CDR3 is TGTGCCAGCTCAATTGGTGAAACTAACTATGGCTACACCTTC. The gene calls are TRBV18 and TRBJ1-2; no clear D. CDR3 size: 14 residues. Per germline, CDR1 KGHSH and CDR2 LQKENI. Trimming cost V 5 bases and J 0 bases, with 10 bases left between them.

The V gene is TRBV11-3, the J gene TRBJ2-7, with 10 positions matching TRBD1. Trimming took 6 bases from V and 5 from J; bases not matched to a gene: 10. Germline CDR1 reads SGHNT; CDR2 reads YENEEA. This CDR3 is built from 15 residues. CDR3 DNA sequence: TGTGCCAGCAGAACTGCCGGGACAGGGGAGGACGAGCAGTACTTC. It is translated as CASRTAGTGEDEQYF.

V gene TRBV13 combines with J gene TRBJ2-1; 10 bases map to TRBD1. Unmatched junction bases numbered 9, after V lost 5 bases and J lost 8 bases. In germline, CDR1 is PRHDT, CDR2 FYEKMQ (reference sequence). The CDR3 extends over 15 amino acids. This CDR3 is CASSPRGTGADEQFF. CDR3 DNA: TGTGCCAGCAGCCCTAGGGGGACAGGGGCGGATGAGCAGTTCTTC.

This clone occurred once. The chain is built from TRBV28 and TRBJ2-7, with D perhaps being TRBD1 or TRBD2 (6 bases each). Deletions cut 6 bases from V and 0 bases from J, with 18 bases between. CDR1 and CDR2 from the germline V gene are MDHEN and SYDVKM. There are 16 residues in the CDR3. In DNA, the CDR3 is TGTGCCAGCAGCTCTGGGGGGCGGGATTACTCCTACGAGCAGTACTTC. Translated: CASSSGGRDYSYEQYF.

The chain joins TRBV28 to TRBJ2-1; 9 bases agree with TRBD2. The CDR3 extends over 12 amino acids. Germline CDR1 and CDR2: MDHEN and SYDVKM. V lost 7 bases to trimming and J lost 13 bases; unmatched junction nucleotides: 8. The CDR3 here is CASKASGKSQFF. The CDR3 DNA is TGTGCCAGCAAGGCTAGCGGGAAGTCACAGTTCTTC.